Described below is a single TCR beta chain sequence and its context. Its antigen specificity is not known. Base-call qualities are not available, and no considerably larger clone is one nucleotide away. This specimen belongs to a study of technical replicates of blood from a handful of donors (dated by TCRdb to about 2017). Library preparation employed the immunoSEQ multiplex PCR assay. TCRdb provides this immuneACCESS table in a form limited to in-frame rearrangements. Some clones are lacking; in checked studies, under half of them reflect an unresolved V gene, and why the rest are absent is not known. Present in this sample are about 89,000 clones, approximately 94% of which were seen just once. 0.24% of the sample belongs to the ten largest clones. The CDR3, cysteine through phenylalanine, is 21 amino acids long. Only the CDR3 portion is preserved as DNA: 63 bases, with reading frame beginning at the first base.

Sequencing was performed on T cells isolated from PBMCs. The sequence was obtained from a human donor in good health. Recombination joined TRBV21-1 with TRBJ1-2; the table gives TRBD1 as D, unverified against the DNA. TRBV21-1 is flagged as a pseudogene. The CDR3 region reads CASTPKAAGADSSRANYGYTF. The DNA reads as follows: TGTGCCAGCACCCCAAAGGCGGCAGGAGCAGACAGTTCCCGAGCTAACTATGGCTACACCTTC.